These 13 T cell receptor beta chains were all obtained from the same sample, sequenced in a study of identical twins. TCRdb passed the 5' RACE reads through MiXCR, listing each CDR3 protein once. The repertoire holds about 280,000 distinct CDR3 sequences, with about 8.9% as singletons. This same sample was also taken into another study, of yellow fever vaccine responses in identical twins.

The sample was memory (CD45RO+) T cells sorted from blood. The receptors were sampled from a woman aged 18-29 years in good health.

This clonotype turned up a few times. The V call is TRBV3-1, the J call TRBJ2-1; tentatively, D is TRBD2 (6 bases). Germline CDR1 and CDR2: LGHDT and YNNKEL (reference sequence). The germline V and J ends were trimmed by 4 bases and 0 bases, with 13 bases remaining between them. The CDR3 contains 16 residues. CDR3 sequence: CASSPLADLSYNEQFF. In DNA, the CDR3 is TGTGCCAGCAGCCCTTTAGCGGACCTCTCCTACAATGAGCAGTTCTTC.

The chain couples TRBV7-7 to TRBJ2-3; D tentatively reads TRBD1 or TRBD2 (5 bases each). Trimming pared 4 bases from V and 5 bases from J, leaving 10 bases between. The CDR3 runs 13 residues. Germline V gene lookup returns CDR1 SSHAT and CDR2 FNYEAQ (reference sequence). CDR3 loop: CASSYTRGDTQYF. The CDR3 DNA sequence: TGTGCCAGCAGCTACACTAGGGGAGATACGCAGTATTTT. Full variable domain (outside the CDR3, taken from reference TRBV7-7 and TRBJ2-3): GAGVSQSPRYKVTKRGQDVTLRCDPISSHATLYWYQQALGQGPEFLTYFNYEAQPDKSGLPSDRFSAERPEGSISTLTIQRTEQRDSAMYRCASSYTRGDTQYFGPGTRLTVL.

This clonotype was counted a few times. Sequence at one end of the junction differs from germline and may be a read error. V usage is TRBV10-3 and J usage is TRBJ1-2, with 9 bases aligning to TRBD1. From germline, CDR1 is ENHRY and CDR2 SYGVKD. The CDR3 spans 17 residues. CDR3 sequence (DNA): TGTGCCAGCAGTGAGACGACAGGGGGAGCCGGGGCCTATGGCTACACCTTC. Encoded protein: CASSETTGGAGAYGYTF.

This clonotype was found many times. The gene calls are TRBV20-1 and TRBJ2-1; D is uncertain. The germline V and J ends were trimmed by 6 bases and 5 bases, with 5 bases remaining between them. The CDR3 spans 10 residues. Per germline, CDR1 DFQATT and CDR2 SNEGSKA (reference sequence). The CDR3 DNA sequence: TGCAGTGCCCCTGACAATGAGCAGTTCTTC. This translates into CSAPDNEQFF.

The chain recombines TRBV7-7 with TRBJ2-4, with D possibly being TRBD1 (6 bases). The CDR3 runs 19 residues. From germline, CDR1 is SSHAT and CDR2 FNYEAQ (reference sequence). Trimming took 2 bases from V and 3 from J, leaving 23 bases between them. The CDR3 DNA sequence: TGTGCCAGCAGCTTATCGAAAAGGACCCAGGGGTTAGTCAAAAACATTCAGTACTTC. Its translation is CASSLSKRTQGLVKNIQYF.

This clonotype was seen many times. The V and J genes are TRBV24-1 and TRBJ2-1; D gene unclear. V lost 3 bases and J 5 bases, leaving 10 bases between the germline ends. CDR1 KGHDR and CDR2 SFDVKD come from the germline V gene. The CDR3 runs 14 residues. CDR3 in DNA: TGTGCCACCAGTGATACCCTAGGTAACAATGAGCAGTTCTTC. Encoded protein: CATSDTLGNNEQFF.

CDR3 coding DNA: TGTGCCAGCAGCTTGACAGGGGCCAGCAATCAGCCCCAGCATTTT. It specifies CASSLTGASNQPQHF. The rearrangement uses TRBV5-5 and TRBJ1-5, with 7 bases that match TRBD1. Germline assignment: CDR1 SGHKS and CDR2 YYEKEE (reference sequence). Germline trimming cut 1 base from V and 1 base from J; bases unmatched to any gene: 2. The CDR3 runs to 15 residues.

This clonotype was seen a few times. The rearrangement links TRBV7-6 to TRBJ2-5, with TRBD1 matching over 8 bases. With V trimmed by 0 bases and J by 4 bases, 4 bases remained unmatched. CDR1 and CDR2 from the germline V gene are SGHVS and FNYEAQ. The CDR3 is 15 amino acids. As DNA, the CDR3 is TGTGCCAGCAGCTTAGCGACAGGGGTTGGAGAGACCCAGTACTTC. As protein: CASSLATGVGETQYF.

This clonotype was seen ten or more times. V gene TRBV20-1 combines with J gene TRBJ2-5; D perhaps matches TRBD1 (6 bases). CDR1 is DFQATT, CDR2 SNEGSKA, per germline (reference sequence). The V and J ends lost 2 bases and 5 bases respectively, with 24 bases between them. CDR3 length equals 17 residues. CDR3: CSARRRSMLGARETQYF. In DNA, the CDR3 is TGCAGTGCTAGACGTAGGAGTATGTTGGGGGCGCGGGAGACCCAGTACTTC.

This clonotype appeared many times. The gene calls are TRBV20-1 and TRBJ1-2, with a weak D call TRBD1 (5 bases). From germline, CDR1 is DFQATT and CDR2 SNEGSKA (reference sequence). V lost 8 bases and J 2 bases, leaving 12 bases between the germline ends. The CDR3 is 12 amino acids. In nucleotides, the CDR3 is TGCAGTACCAAGTGGGGCAACTATGGCTACACCTTC. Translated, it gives CSTKWGNYGYTF.

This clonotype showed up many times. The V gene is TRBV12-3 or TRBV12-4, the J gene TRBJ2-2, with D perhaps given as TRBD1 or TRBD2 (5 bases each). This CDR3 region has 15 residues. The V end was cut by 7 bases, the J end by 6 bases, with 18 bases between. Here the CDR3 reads CASTTRRAGSGELFF. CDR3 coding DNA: TGTGCCAGCACCACCAGGCGGGCAGGGTCCGGGGAGCTGTTTTTT.

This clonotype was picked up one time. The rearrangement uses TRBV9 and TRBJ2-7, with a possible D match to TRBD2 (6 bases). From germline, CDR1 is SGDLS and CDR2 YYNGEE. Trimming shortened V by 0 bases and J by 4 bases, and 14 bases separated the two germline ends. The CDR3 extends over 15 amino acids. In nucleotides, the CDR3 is TGTGCCAGCAGCGTAGGGGAGGCTCTCTTGTACGAGCAGTACTTC. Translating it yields CASSVGEALLYEQYF.

For the CDR3, the DNA is TGCGCCAGCAGCCATCCCGGAAGCCACTACGAGCAGTACGTC. Translation: CASSHPGSHYEQYV. The chain couples TRBV4-1 to TRBJ2-7; D not certain. There are 14 residues in the CDR3. Germline values: CDR1 MGHRA, CDR2 YSYEKL. Trimming cost V 3 bases and J 3 bases, with 12 bases left between them.